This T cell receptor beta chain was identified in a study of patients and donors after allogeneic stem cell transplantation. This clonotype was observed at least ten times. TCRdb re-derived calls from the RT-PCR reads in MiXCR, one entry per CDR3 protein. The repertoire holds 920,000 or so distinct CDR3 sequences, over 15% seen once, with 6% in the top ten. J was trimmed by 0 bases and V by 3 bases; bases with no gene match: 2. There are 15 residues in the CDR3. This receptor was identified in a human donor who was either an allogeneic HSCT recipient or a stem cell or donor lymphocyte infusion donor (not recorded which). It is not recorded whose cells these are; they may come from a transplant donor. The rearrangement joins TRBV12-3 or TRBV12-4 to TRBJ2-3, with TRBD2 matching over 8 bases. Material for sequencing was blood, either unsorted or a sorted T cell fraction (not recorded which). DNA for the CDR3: TGTGCCAGCAGTTTGACTAGCGAAAGCACAGATACGCAGTATTTT. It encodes CASSLTSESTDTQYF.